Listed below are T cell receptor beta chains from one sample, sequenced in a study of T cell responses to AZD1222 COVID-19 vaccine. Using immunoSEQ multiplex PCR, the repertoire was profiled, and TCRdb retains in-frame clones only, with some absent. The sample lists just over 150,000 clones, approximately 86% occurring once. The material sequenced was peripheral blood, taken after recovery from COVID-19. These receptors were obtained from an adult who had recovered from COVID-19. Each CDR3 is given with its conserved first and last residue. D genes are given only for firm matches. Clone size is not always given. Where it is, it says once, few, many or a class for expanded clones.

abundance	d_gene	v_gene	j_gene	CDR3nt	CDR3aa
once	TRBD1	TRBV4-3	TRBJ2-1	TGCGCCAGCAGCCAGACAGGGGGCGGCTCCTACAATGAGCAGTTCTTC	CASSQTGGGSYNEQFF
.	.	TRBV7-7	TRBJ2-7	TGTGCCAGCAGCTTAAATGGTCAAGACGAGCAGTACTTC	CASSLNGQDEQYF
.	TRBD2	TRBV19	TRBJ2-3	TGTGCCAGTAGTACGGATCGACTAGCGGGAGTAGATACGCAGTATTTT	CASSTDRLAGVDTQYF
.	.	TRBV7-3	TRBJ2-1	TGTGCCAGCAGCCCCAGTTCTTCCTACAATGAGCAGTTCTTC	CASSPSSSYNEQFF
few	TRBD2	TRBV6-1	TRBJ2-3	TGTGCCAGCAGTGAACTAGCGGGAGCAGATACGCAGTATTTT	CASSELAGADTQYF
.	TRBD1	TRBV7-2	TRBJ1-6	TGTGCCAGCAGCTCGGACAGGCGTTCACCCCTCCACTTT	CASSSDRRSPLHF
.	TRBD1	TRBV3-1/TRBV3-2	TRBJ2-6	TGTGCCAGCGATGACAGGGAAGATGGGGCCAACGTCCTGACTTTC	CASDDREDGANVLTF
.	.	TRBV11-2	TRBJ2-5	TGTGCCAGCAGCTTAGAATGGGGGATCCAAGAGACCCAGTACTTC	CASSLEWGIQETQYF
once	TRBD1	TRBV7-2	TRBJ2-1	TGTGCCAGCAGCCAAACAGGGGGCAGCTACAATGAGCAGTTCTTC	CASSQTGGSYNEQFF
.	TRBD1	TRBV28	TRBJ1-1	TGTGCCAGCAGTTATCCGGGACAGGGTAGTAAAGGGCTGCGGGCTTTCTTT	CASSYPGQGSKGLRAFF
few	.	TRBV3-1/TRBV3-2	TRBJ1-2	TGTGCCAGCAGCCACCTCACGAGGGATGGCTACACCTTC	CASSHLTRDGYTF
once	.	TRBV5-1	TRBJ2-4	TGCGCCAGCAGCTTGGAGCCGGGTGGTGCCAAAAACATTCAGTACTTC	CASSLEPGGAKNIQYF
.	.	TRBV19	TRBJ1-5	TGTGCCAGTCAACAGGGCCCCGGGCGACAGCCCCAGCATTTT	CASQQGPGRQPQHF
.	.	TRBV5-1	TRBJ1-1	TGCGCCAGCAGCTTGTCCGGGACGGGGAACACTGAAGCTTTCTTT	CASSLSGTGNTEAFF
.	.	TRBV4-1	TRBJ1-3	TGCGCCAGCAGCTCCCCCGCCCCTGGAAACACCATATATTTT	CASSSPAPGNTIYF
.	.	TRBV28	TRBJ2-7	TGTGCCAGCAGTTTTGCTTGGGCACAGGGAGAGCAGTACTTC	CASSFAWAQGEQYF
.	TRBD1	TRBV7-8	TRBJ1-1	TGTGCCAGCAGCCCGACAGGGGAGAGGGCTGAAGCTTTCTTT	CASSPTGERAEAFF
.	TRBD1	TRBV23-1	TRBJ1-5	TGCGCCAGCAGTCAACCGGGACAGGGGGCAAGACAGCCCCAGCATTTT	CASSQPGQGARQPQHF
.	TRBD2	TRBV12-5	TRBJ2-2	TGTGCTAGTGGTTTGACAACTAGCGGGGGGGCCGGGGAGCTGTTTTTT	CASGLTTSGGAGELFF
once	TRBD2	TRBV4-2	TRBJ2-1	TGTGCCAGCAGCCCGAACCTAGCGGGGAGTTACAATGAGCAGTTCTTC	CASSPNLAGSYNEQFF
once	.	TRBV2	TRBJ1-2	TGTGCCAGCAGTGAGGGGGGCAGGGTCTATGGCTACACCTTC	CASSEGGRVYGYTF
once	.	TRBV3-1/TRBV3-2	TRBJ2-3	TGTGCCAGCAGCCTCCTGGGGGGTTTGACAGATACGCAGTATTTT	CASSLLGGLTDTQYF
.	TRBD1	TRBV2	TRBJ1-2	TGTGCCAGCAGTGAGTCCAGGGGGGGACAGGGGATCTTCTTC	CASSESRGGQGIFF
few	TRBD1	TRBV28	TRBJ1-6	TGTGCCAGCAGCCGGACAGGGGGAAATTCACCCCTCCACTTT	CASSRTGGNSPLHF
.	.	TRBV7-2	TRBJ1-2	TGTGCCAGCAGCTCGCGGGGGAACTATGGCTACACCTTC	CASSSRGNYGYTF
.	.	TRBV24-1	TRBJ2-2	TGTGCCACCGGACGGGGGCGGGGCACCGGGGAGCTGTTTTTT	CATGRGRGTGELFF
.	.	TRBV14	TRBJ1-2	TGTGCCAGCAGCCAGCAAAGAATCTATGGCTACACCTTC	CASSQQRIYGYTF
few	.	TRBV5-6	TRBJ2-2	TGTGCCAGCACCCTCCGGAGGGCCGGGGAGCTGTTTTTT	CASTLRRAGELFF
.	TRBD1	TRBV5-3	TRBJ1-1	TGTGCCAGAAGCTTCCGGGACAGGGACACTGAAGCTTTCTTT	CARSFRDRDTEAFF
.	.	TRBV7-7	TRBJ2-3	TGTGCTAGCAGCCCCGGGACGGATAGCACAGATACGCAGTATTTT	CASSPGTDSTDTQYF
.	TRBD1	TRBV10-3	TRBJ1-3	TGTGCCATCAGTGATCGACAGGGGGCATTTTCTGGAAACACCATATATTTT	CAISDRQGAFSGNTIYF
.	TRBD2	TRBV15	TRBJ2-7	TGTGCCACCAGCAGAGCCCGGGAGGGCCTCTACGAGCAGTACTTC	CATSRAREGLYEQYF
once	.	TRBV5-4	TRBJ1-3	TGTGCCAGCAGCCAACAGGGCTCTGGAAACACCATATATTTT	CASSQQGSGNTIYF
few	.	TRBV5-1	TRBJ1-1	TGCGCCAGCAGCAGGGAGGGGGGTCTAGGCGACACTGAAGCTTTCTTT	CASSREGGLGDTEAFF
.	TRBD1	TRBV5-1	TRBJ1-3	TGCGCCAGCAGCCTGGACAGGGCTGGAAACACCATATATTTT	CASSLDRAGNTIYF
.	TRBD2	TRBV4-3	TRBJ2-2	TGCGCCAGCAGCCAACTAGCGGGGGGGCCCGGGGAGCTGTTTTTT	CASSQLAGGPGELFF
.	.	TRBV19	TRBJ2-5	TGTGCCAGTAGCCACCGGGAGACGGGGGAGGCCCAGTACTTC	CASSHRETGEAQYF
few	.	TRBV5-1	TRBJ2-2	TGCGCCAGCAGCTACACTACCACCGGGGAGCTGTTTTTT	CASSYTTTGELFF
.	TRBD1	TRBV27	TRBJ1-1	TGTGCCAGCAACCCGGGACAGGGGGCGAACACTGAAGCTTTCTTT	CASNPGQGANTEAFF
.	TRBD1	TRBV5-4	TRBJ1-2	TGTGCCAGCAGCTTAAAAACAGGGGGCGGAAACTATGGCTACACCTTC	CASSLKTGGGNYGYTF